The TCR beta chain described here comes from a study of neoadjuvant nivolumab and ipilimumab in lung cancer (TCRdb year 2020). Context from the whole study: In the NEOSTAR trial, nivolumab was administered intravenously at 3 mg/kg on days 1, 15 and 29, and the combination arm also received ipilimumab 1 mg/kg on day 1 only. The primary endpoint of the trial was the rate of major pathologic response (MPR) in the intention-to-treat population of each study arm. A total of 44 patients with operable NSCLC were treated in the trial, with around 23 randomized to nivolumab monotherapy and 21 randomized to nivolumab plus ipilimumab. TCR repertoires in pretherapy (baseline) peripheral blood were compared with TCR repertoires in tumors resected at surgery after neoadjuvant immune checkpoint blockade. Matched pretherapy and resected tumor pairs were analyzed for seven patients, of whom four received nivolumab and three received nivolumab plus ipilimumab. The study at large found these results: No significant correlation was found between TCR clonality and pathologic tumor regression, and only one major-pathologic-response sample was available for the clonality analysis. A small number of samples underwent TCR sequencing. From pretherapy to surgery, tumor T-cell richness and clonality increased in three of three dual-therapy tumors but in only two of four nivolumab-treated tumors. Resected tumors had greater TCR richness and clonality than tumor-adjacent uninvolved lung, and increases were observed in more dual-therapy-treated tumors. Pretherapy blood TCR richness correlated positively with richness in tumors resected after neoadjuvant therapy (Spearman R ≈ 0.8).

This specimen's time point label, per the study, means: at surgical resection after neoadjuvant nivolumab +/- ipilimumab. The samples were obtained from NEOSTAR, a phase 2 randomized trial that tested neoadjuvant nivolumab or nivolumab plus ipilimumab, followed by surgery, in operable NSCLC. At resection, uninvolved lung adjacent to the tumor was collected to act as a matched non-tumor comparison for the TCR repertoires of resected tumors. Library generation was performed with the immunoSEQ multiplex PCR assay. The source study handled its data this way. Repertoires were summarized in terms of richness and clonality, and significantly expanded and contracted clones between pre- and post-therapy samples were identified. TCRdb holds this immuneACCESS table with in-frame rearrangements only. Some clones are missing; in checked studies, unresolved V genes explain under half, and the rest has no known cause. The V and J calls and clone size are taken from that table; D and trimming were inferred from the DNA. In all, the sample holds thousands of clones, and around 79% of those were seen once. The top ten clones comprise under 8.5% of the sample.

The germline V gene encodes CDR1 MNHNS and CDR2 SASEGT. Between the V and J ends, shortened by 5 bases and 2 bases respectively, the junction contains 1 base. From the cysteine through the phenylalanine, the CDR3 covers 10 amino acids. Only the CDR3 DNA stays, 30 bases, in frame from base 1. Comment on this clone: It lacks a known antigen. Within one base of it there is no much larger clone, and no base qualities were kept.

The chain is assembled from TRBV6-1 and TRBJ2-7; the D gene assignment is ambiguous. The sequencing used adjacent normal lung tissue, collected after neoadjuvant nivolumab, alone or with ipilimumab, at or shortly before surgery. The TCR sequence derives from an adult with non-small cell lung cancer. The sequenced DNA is TGTGCCAGCAGTACCTACGAGCAGTACTTC. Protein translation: CASSTYEQYF.